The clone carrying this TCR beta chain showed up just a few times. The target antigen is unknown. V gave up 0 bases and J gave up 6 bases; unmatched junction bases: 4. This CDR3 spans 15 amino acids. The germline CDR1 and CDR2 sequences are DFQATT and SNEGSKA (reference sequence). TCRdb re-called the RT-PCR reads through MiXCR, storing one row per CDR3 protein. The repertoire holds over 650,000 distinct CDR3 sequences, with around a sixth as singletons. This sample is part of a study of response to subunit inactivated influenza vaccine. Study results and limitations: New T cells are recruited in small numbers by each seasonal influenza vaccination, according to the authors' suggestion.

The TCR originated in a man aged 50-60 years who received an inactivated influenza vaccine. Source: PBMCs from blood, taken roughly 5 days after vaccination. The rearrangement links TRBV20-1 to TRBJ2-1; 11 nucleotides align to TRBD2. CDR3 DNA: TGCAGTGCTAGAGACCAGGGACTAGCGGCCAATGAGCAGTTCTTC. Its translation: CSARDQGLAANEQFF.